These T cell receptor beta chains were read from a single sample in a study of T cells in Graves' hyperthyroidism and ophthalmopathy. TCRdb passed the multiplex PCR reads through MiXCR, listing each CDR3 protein once. The table includes hundreds of thousands of distinct CDR3 sequences, roughly 40% detected once. Sequencing was done on a sample of blood. Receptor source: a man between 18 and 29 years old with Graves' hyperthyroidism. The CDR3 runs from the conserved cysteine through the conserved F or W. The order of the fields is clone size, V gene, J gene, CDR3 protein. Clone size is not always given. Where it is, it says once, few, many or a class for expanded clones.

-	TRBV2	TRBJ2-6	CASKKSEVDSGANVLTF
many	TRBV7-9	TRBJ1-1	CASSLGWTEAFF
many	TRBV2	TRBJ2-5	CATYWRVGETQYF
-	TRBV10-3	TRBJ1-6	CASSYRVRDSPLHF
-	TRBV7-2	TRBJ1-5	CASSSISGDQPQHF
-	TRBV2	TRBJ1-5	CASKGDGYEQPQHF
many	TRBV15	TRBJ2-7	CATSRDWRGSYEQYF
many	TRBV7-2	TRBJ1-1	CASSVDRGAEAFF
-	TRBV7-3	TRBJ2-7	CASSPLAGGQYEQYF
-	TRBV7-9	TRBJ1-1	CGVEAANTEAFF
many	TRBV25-1	TRBJ1-1	CASENPGTEAFF
many	TRBV11-2	TRBJ1-1	CASRSKGISPTEAFF
-	TRBV19	TRBJ2-5	CASSIGRGTQRGETQYF
-	TRBV7-8	TRBJ1-5	CASSRQGQGSNQPQHF
many	TRBV29-1	TRBJ2-7	CSVVRPPNEQYF
many	TRBV6-6	TRBJ2-5	CASRRGQETQYF
-	TRBV5-1	TRBJ2-5	CASSLWGIKETQYF
once	TRBV7-9	TRBJ1-4	CASSSRDREKLFF
few	TRBV5-4	TRBJ2-7	CASSNNQGEQYF
-	TRBV12-3/TRBV12-4	TRBJ2-5	CASSLLQGFGTQYF
-	TRBV4-3	TRBJ2-7	CASSQETGSLPYEQYF
-	TRBV5-5	TRBJ2-2	CASNIPGQKNTGELFF
-	TRBV2	TRBJ2-5	CASSDRTRTETQYF
many	TRBV10-3	TRBJ2-7	CAIRPASVYEQYF
many	TRBV19	TRBJ1-4	CASSPPGQGWEKLFF
many	TRBV4-1	TRBJ2-7	CASSQVGQSYEQYF
many	TRBV15	TRBJ1-1	CATTKTVYTEAFF
many	TRBV5-8	TRBJ1-1	CASSTRQADTEAFF
many	TRBV29-1	TRBJ1-2	CSAQDNYGYTF
few	TRBV5-1	TRBJ2-2	CASSLVRETTGELFF
few	TRBV20-1	TRBJ2-7	CSATLAGLGYEQYF
many	TRBV15	TRBJ2-7	CATSRAGKQYF
few	TRBV7-9	TRBJ1-1	CASSLGLGLAEAFF
many	TRBV10-3	TRBJ2-7	CAISEPSTDYEQYF